This is a list of T cell receptor beta chains from one sample in a study of vaccination effects on CD4 cells after COVID-19. Using immunoSEQ multiplex PCR, the repertoire was profiled, and TCRdb retains in-frame clones only, with some absent. The table has about 9,700 clones, around 74% seen once. Antigens for these TCRs are unknown. This specimen was CD4+ T cells from PBMCs cultured without peptide, taken after COVID-19 vaccination. The receptors were gathered from a human donor who received a COVID-19 vaccine. CDR3s include the opening cysteine and the closing phenylalanine or tryptophan. The order of the fields is J gene, V gene, D gene, clone size, CDR3 DNA, CDR3 protein. A D gene is named only where the DNA matches it firmly. A row's size may be missing; if present it is once, few, many or a size class.

J: TRBJ2-7; V: TRBV6-5; D: .; size: .; DNA: TGTGCCAGTCAGAAGTTTGGGCTCGAGCAGTACTTC; CDR3: CASQKFGLEQYF
J: TRBJ2-6; V: TRBV5-1; D: TRBD1; size: .; DNA: TGCGCCAGCAGCTTCTCGGGACAGGGGAGGGCTGGGGCCAACGTCCTGACTTTC; CDR3: CASSFSGQGRAGANVLTF
J: TRBJ2-1; V: TRBV28; D: TRBD2; size: .; DNA: TGTGCCAGCAGTTTAGGGCCTAGCGGCAATGAGCAGTTCTTC; CDR3: CASSLGPSGNEQFF
J: TRBJ1-5; V: TRBV19; D: .; size: once; DNA: TGTGCCAGTAGTCATGGGGGTAGCAATCAGCCCCAGCATTTT; CDR3: CASSHGGSNQPQHF
J: TRBJ1-3; V: TRBV5-1; D: .; size: .; DNA: TGCGCCAGCAGCCCCACACAGGGAGGGGGAAACACCATATATTTT; CDR3: CASSPTQGGGNTIYF
J: TRBJ1-2; V: TRBV28; D: .; size: few; DNA: TGTGCCAGCAGGTTTGGTCAGAACTATGGCTACACCTTC; CDR3: CASRFGQNYGYTF
J: TRBJ2-7; V: TRBV3-1/TRBV3-2; D: TRBD2; size: few; DNA: TGTGCCAGCAGCCGACTAGCGGACGCTACCTACGAGCAGTACTTC; CDR3: CASSRLADATYEQYF
J: TRBJ2-5; V: TRBV11-2; D: .; size: once; DNA: TGTGCCAGCAGCTTAGTAAAAGAGACCCAGTACTTC; CDR3: CASSLVKETQYF
J: TRBJ1-1; V: TRBV6-5; D: .; size: .; DNA: TGTGCCAGCAGTTACTGGGCCCGGAGGAACACTGAAGCTTTCTTT; CDR3: CASSYWARRNTEAFF
J: TRBJ1-1; V: TRBV5-1; D: .; size: .; DNA: TGCGCCAGCGGATCTAACAGTGCCCCTGAAGCTTTCTTT; CDR3: CASGSNSAPEAFF
J: TRBJ2-2; V: TRBV9; D: TRBD2; size: .; DNA: TGTGCCAGCAGCGCAACCTCCCGGGGGGGAGTCACCGGGGAGCTGTTTTTT; CDR3: CASSATSRGGVTGELFF